The TCR beta chain under discussion was sequenced for a study of blood T cell repertoires in COVID-19. Whole-study context: Sources were T cells, B-cell-depleted T cells, or PBMCs; the material itself was cDNA or gDNA.

Assay used: immunoSEQ multiplex PCR; TCRdb lists only in-frame clones, some missing. The sample shows approximately 300,000 clones, 92% of them seen only once. As regards this clone: Compared with germline, one end of the junction differs, possibly owing to a read error.

This CDR3 spans 12 amino acids. The V gene's germline CDR1 is SSHAT and CDR2 FNYEAQ (reference sequence). Participants were aged about 18 to 90 years, lived in 20 to 25 US areas, and enrolled virtually. Donors in Cohort 3 who had recovered were those with two negative PCRs, healthcare professional clearance, or resolution of their symptoms. Sequencing was done on a sample of PBMCs or T cells enriched from blood (not recorded which). The chain carries TRBV7-7 and TRBJ2-7, with D possibly matching TRBD2 (5 bases). This receptor was taken from a woman aged 25 to 39 who had recovered from COVID-19. This CDR3 reads CASSLGRREQYF. CDR3 DNA sequence: TGTGCTAGCAGCTTAGGAAGGAGGGAGCAGTACTTC. The full variable domain, completed using reference TRBV7-7 and TRBJ2-7, is GAGVSQSPRYKVTKRGQDVTLRCDPISSHATLYWYQQALGQGPEFLTYFNYEAQPDKSGLPSDRFSAERPEGSISTLTIQRTEQRDSAMYRCASSLGRREQYFGPGTRLTVT.